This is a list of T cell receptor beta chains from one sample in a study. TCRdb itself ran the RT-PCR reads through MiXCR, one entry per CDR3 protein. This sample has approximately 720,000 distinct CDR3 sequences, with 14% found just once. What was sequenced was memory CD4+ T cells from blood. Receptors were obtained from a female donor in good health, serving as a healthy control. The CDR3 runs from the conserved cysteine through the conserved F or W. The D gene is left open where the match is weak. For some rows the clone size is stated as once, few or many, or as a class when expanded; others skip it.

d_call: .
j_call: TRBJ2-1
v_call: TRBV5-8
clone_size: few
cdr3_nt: TGTGCCAGCAGCTGGCGACGGACCAATGAGCAGTTCTTC
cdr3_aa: CASSWRRTNEQFF

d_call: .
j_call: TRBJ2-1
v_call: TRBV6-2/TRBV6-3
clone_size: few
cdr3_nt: TGTGCCAGTAGGAACGGTATATCGCAGTTCTTC
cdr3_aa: CASRNGISQFF

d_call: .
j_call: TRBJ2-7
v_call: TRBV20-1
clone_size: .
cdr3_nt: TGCAGTGCTAGCCCAACCCCCGGGACATTCTACGAGCAGTACTTC
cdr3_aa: CSASPTPGTFYEQYF

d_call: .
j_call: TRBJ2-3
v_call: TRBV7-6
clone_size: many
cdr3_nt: TGTGCCAGCAGCCCCAACGTACAGGGCACAGATACGCAGTATTTT
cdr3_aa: CASSPNVQGTDTQYF

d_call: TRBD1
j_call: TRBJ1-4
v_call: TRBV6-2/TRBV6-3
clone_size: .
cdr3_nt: TGTGCCAGCAGTTACCTGGACAGGAAGCTGTTTTTT
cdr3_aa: CASSYLDRKLFF

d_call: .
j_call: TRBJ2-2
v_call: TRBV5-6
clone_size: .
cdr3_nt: TGTGCCAGCAGCTTGTTCGCAGGGCAATATAACACCGGGGAGCTGTTTTTT
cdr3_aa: CASSLFAGQYNTGELFF

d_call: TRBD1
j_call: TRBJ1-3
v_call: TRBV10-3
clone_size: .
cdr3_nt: TGTGCCATCAGTCCTACAGGGGTCTCTGGAAACACCATATATTTT
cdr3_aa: CAISPTGVSGNTIYF

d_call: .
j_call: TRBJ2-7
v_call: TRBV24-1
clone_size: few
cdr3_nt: TGTGCCACACAAGGGGCGAACCGGGCTGGATCCTACGAGCAGTACTTC
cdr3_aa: CATQGANRAGSYEQYF

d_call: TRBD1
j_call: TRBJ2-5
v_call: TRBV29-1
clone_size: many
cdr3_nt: TGCAGCGTTGAAGACATATACAGGGGATTGATGGAGACCCAGTACTTC
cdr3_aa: CSVEDIYRGLMETQYF

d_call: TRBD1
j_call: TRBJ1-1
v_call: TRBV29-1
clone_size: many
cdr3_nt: TGCAGCGTTGCCAGGGGGGCGGATTACACTGAAGCTTTCTTT
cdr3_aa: CSVARGADYTEAFF

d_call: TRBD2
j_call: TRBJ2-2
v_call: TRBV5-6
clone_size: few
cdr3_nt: TGTGCCAGCAGCCCCCTTGGCGGGAGACTTATCGGGGAGCTGTTTTTT
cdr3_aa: CASSPLGGRLIGELFF

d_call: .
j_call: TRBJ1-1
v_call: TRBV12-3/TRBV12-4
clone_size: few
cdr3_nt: TGTGCCAGCAGTGTCCTAGAGAGGGGAAACGCTGAAGCTTTCTTT
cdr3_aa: CASSVLERGNAEAFF

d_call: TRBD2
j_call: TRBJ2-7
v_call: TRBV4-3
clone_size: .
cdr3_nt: TGCGCCAGCAGCCAAGAACTAGCGGGAGCTGTCTACGAGCAGTACTTC
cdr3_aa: CASSQELAGAVYEQYF

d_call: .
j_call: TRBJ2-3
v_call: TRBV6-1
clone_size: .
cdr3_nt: TGTGCCAGCAGTATCGGCCAGGTCGATACGCAGTATTTT
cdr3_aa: CASSIGQVDTQYF

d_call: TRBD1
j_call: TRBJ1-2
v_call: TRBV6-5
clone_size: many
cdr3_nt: TGTGCCAGCAATCCGACAGGGAGGGACTATGGCTACACCTTC
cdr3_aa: CASNPTGRDYGYTF

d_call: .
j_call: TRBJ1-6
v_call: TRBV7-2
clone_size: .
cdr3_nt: TGTGCCAGCTCTGATCGGGGCCCCTCACCCCTCCACTTT
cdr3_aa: CASSDRGPSPLHF

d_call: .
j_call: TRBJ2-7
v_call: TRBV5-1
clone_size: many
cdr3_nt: TGCGCCAGCAGCTTGACAATCTCCGGCGGTGGCGAGCAGTACTTC
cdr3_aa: CASSLTISGGGEQYF

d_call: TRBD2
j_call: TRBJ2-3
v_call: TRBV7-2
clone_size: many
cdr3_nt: TGTGCCAGCAGCCTCCTCTCGGCGGGGGATGTTCGTACAGATACGCAGTATTTT
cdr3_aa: CASSLLSAGDVRTDTQYF

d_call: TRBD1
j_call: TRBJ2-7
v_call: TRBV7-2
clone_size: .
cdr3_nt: TGTGCCAGCAGCTTCGGACAGGGGCTAGCGGCTAGGACCTACTTC
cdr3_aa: CASSFGQGLAARTYF

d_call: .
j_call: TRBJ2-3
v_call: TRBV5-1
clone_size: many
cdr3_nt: TGCGCCAGCAGCTTGGGGACACGCACAGATACGCAGTATTTT
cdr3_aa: CASSLGTRTDTQYF

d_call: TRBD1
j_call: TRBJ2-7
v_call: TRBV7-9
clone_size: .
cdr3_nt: TGTGCCAGCAGCTACGACAGGGCCTACGAGCAGTACTTC
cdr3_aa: CASSYDRAYEQYF

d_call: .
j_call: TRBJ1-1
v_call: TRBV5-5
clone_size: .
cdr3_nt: TGTGCCAGCAGCTGGCGGGGGCAGGGGACTGAAGCTTTCTTT
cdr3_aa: CASSWRGQGTEAFF

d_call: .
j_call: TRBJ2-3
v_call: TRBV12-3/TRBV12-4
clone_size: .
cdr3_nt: TGTGCCAGCAGTTTGCCCGTCAGCACAGATACGCAGTATTTT
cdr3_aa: CASSLPVSTDTQYF

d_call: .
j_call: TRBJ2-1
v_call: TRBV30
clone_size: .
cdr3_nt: TGTGCCTGGACCCCTAGCGTTGGGGCCTACAATGAGCAGTTCTTC
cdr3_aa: CAWTPSVGAYNEQFF

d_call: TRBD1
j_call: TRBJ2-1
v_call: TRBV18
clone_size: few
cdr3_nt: TGTGCCAGCTCACCAGGGACAGGGAGTCTACAAGGGCAGTTCTTC
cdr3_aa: CASSPGTGSLQGQFF

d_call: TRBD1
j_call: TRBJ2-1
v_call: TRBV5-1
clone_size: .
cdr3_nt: TGCGCCAGCAGCTGGGACAGGGGGCGGAGGAATGAGCAGTTCTTC
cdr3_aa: CASSWDRGRRNEQFF

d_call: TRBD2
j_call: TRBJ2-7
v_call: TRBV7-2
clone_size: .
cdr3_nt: TGTGCCAGCAGCTTAGGGGGTAGCGGGGGGCCTAAGATCTACGAGCAGTACTTC
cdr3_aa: CASSLGGSGGPKIYEQYF

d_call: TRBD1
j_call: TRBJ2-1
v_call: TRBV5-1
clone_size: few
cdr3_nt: TGCGCCAGCAGCGCCAGCCCCGGGACAGCCGGACCGTTCTTC
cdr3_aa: CASSASPGTAGPFF

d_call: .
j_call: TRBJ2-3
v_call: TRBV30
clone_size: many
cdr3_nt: TGTGCCTGGAGTACTTTGGGCTCCGGTACGCAGTATTTT
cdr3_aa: CAWSTLGSGTQYF

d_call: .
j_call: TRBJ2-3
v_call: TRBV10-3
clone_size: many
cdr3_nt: TGTGCCGCCAACGCCGTGGGGGGTACATCCGATACGCAGTATTTT
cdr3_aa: CAANAVGGTSDTQYF

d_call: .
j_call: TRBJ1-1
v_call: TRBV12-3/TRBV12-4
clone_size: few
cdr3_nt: TGTGCCAGCAGTTATTGGGTGGTTGATCTACCCAACACTGAAGCTTTCTTT
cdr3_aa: CASSYWVVDLPNTEAFF

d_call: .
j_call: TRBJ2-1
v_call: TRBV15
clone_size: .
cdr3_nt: TGTGCCACCAGCAGAGGTCGGGTAGATAGCAATGAGCAGTTCTTC
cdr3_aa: CATSRGRVDSNEQFF

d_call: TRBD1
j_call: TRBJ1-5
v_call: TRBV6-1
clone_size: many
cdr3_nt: TGTGCCAGCAGTCAAGGGACAGGGAGGCCCCAGCATTTT
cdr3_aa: CASSQGTGRPQHF

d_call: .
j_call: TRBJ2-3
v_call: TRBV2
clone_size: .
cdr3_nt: TGTGCCAGCAGTGAATATGTAGATACGCAGTATTTT
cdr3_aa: CASSEYVDTQYF

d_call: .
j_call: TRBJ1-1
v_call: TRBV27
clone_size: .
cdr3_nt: TGTGCCAGCAGTTCGAACAGGGTGAGGTTGACTGAAGCTTTCTTT
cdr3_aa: CASSSNRVRLTEAFF

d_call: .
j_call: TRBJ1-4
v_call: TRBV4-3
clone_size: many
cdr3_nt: TGCGCCAGCAGCCAAGGCCCCGGACAGCAAAACGAAAAACTGTTTTTT
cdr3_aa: CASSQGPGQQNEKLFF

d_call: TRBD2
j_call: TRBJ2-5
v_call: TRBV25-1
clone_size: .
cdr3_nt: TGTGCCAGCACCGCCCGGGCTAGCGGGGATCAGACCCAGTACTTC
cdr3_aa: CASTARASGDQTQYF

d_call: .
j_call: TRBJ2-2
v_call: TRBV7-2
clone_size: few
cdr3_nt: TGTGCCAGCAGCCAGCAGGTTCCGGGGACCGGGGAGCTGTTTTTT
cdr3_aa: CASSQQVPGTGELFF

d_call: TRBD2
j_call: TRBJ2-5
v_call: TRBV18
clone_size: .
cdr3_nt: TGTGCCAGCTCGGCGGTAGCGGGAGTCGGGGAGACCCAGTACTTC
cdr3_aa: CASSAVAGVGETQYF

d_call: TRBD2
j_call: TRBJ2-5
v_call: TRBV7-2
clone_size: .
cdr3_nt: TGTGCCAGCAGCTCCTATTCGACGGGGGGGACCCAGTACTTC
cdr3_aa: CASSSYSTGGTQYF

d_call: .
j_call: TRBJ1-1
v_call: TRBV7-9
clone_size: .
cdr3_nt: TGTGCCAGCAGCTTAGCCCTGCTCCAGGCTGAAGCTTTCTTT
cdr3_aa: CASSLALLQAEAFF

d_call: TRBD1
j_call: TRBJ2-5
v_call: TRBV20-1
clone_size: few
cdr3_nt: TGCAGTGCTAGAGTAGGACAGGCTTCAGAGACCCAGTACTTC
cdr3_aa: CSARVGQASETQYF

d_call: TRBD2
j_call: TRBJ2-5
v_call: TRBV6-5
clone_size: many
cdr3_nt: TGTGCCAGCGGGGGGGGACTCCAAGAGACCCAGTACTTC
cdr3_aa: CASGGGLQETQYF

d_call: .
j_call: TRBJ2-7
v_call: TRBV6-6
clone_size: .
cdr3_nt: TGTGCCAGCAGGCGTCTGGACGAGCAGTACTTC
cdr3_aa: CASRRLDEQYF

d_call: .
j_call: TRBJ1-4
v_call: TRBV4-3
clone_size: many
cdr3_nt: TGCGCCAGCAGTAACAATGAAAAACTGTTTTTT
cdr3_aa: CASSNNEKLFF

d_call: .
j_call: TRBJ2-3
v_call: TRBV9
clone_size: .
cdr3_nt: TGTGCCAGCAGCGTTCTAGGGGTCACAGATACGCAGTATTTT
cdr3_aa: CASSVLGVTDTQYF

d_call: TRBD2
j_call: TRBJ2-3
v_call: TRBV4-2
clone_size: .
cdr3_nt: TGTGCCAGCAGCCCCGGTAGCGGGGTTATCACAGATACGCAGTATTTT
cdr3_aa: CASSPGSGVITDTQYF

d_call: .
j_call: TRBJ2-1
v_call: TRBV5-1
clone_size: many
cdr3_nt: TGCGCCAGTACCCAGATCAATGAGCAGTTCTTC
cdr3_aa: CASTQINEQFF

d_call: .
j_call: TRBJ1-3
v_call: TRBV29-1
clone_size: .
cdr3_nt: TGCAGCGTTGAAGATCGTAACAGGGATGGAAACACCATATATTTT
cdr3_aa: CSVEDRNRDGNTIYF

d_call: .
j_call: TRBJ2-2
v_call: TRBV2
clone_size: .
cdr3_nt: TGTGCCAGCAGTGCTTACAGGGATGGCACCGGGGAGCTGTTTTTT
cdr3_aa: CASSAYRDGTGELFF

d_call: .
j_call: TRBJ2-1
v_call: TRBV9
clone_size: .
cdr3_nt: TGTGCCAGCAGCGCAAGGGGTTCGAGTGAGCAGTTCTTC
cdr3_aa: CASSARGSSEQFF